One sample yielded the 17 T cell receptor beta chains listed below, sequenced in a study of T cell changes during pregnancy in multiple sclerosis. The assay was immunoSEQ multiplex PCR, and TCRdb's table has in-frame clones only and misses some. There are fewer than 30,000 clones in the sample; 90% occur only once, and under 9.5% lies in the top ten. This material consisted of CD8+ T cells from peripheral blood mononuclear cells, taken in the third trimester of pregnancy. These TCRs come from a female donor in good health, enrolled as a control in a pregnancy study.

The chain recombines TRBV6-1 with TRBJ1-4; no clear D. Trimming took 7 bases from V and 5 from J, leaving 11 bases between them. The CDR3 consists of 13 residues. Germline loops: CDR1 MNHNS, CDR2 SASEGT. CDR3 loop: CASKEQSNEKLFF. The CDR3 nucleotides read TGTGCCAGCAAGGAACAGTCAAATGAAAAACTGTTTTTT.

This clone was observed a single time. The genes are TRBV9 and TRBJ2-3; 8 nucleotides align to TRBD2. The CDR3 is 18 amino acids. The V and J ends lost 0 bases and 6 bases, in that order; junction bases with no gene match: 15. The germline gives CDR1 SGDLS, CDR2 YYNGEE. CDR3 protein: CASSVEGRAGGSPDTQYF. The CDR3, as DNA: TGTGCCAGCAGCGTAGAGGGCCGGGCGGGGGGATCCCCCGATACGCAGTATTTT. The whole variable domain, filled in from reference TRBV9 and TRBJ2-3, reads DSGVTQTPKHLITATGQRVTLRCSPRSGDLSVYWYQQSLDQGLQFLIQYYNGEERAKGNILERFSAQQFPDLHSELNLSSLELGDSALYFCASSVEGRAGGSPDTQYFGPGTRLTVL.

The chain carries TRBV6-1 and TRBJ2-7; D unresolved. CDR3 length: 14 residues. V was clipped by 3 bases and J by 7 bases, with 16 bases between them. CDR1 MNHNS and CDR2 SASEGT come from the germline V gene. The CDR3 region is CASSDLYPMSEQYF. The CDR3 DNA is TGTGCCAGCAGTGACCTCTACCCGATGTCGGAGCAGTACTTC.

The gene calls are TRBV2 and TRBJ2-7; possibly TRBD2 for D (6 bases). CDR1 is SNHLY and CDR2 is FYNNEI in the germline V gene. V dropped 1 base and J dropped 3 bases, with 10 bases sitting between them. CDR3 length: 14 residues. CDR3 nucleotide sequence: TGTGCCAGCAGTGAAGGGGAGGTGCTCTACGAGCAGTACTTC. Its protein is CASSEGEVLYEQYF.

The chain couples TRBV7-9 to TRBJ2-7; a weak D match, TRBD2 (5 bases). The V and J ends lost 1 base and 3 bases respectively, with 7 bases between them. The CDR3 has 13 residues. Germline V gives CDR1 SEHNR, CDR2 FQNEAQ (reference sequence). CDR3 in amino acids: CASSLGAGYEQYF. In DNA form, the CDR3 reads TGTGCCAGCAGCTTAGGGGCGGGCTACGAGCAGTACTTC.

The rearrangement joins TRBV19 to TRBJ2-3, with TRBD2 matching 14 bases. Germline CDR1 is LNHDA and CDR2 is SQIVND (reference sequence). The CDR3 loop spans 15 amino acids. After removal of 7 bases from V and 4 bases from J, the junction contained 4 bases not matched to a gene. DNA of the CDR3: TGTGCCAGTAAGGGACTAGCGGGAGCAGCAGATACGCAGTATTTT. As protein: CASKGLAGAADTQYF.

The V gene is TRBV15, the J gene TRBJ2-3, with D possibly being TRBD2 (5 bases). Germline CDR1 reads LNHNV; CDR2 reads YYDKDF (reference sequence). The CDR3 loop spans 13 amino acids. Trimming shortened V by 5 bases and J by 0 bases, and 6 bases separated the two germline ends. CDR3 bases: TGTGCCACCAGCCGCGGGAGCACAGATACGCAGTATTTT. It yields the protein CATSRGSTDTQYF.

The chain joins TRBV2 to TRBJ2-5; a weak D match, TRBD1 (5 bases). The CDR3 is 15 residues long. V lost 6 bases, J lost 3 bases, and 17 bases lay in between. Germline CDR1 SNHLY, CDR2 FYNNEI. CDR3 in amino acids: CASRTQRGVEETQYF. The DNA for the CDR3 is TGTGCCAGCAGGACCCAAAGGGGTGTCGAAGAGACCCAGTACTTC. The full variable domain, its missing parts supplied by reference TRBV2 and TRBJ2-5, is EPEVTQTPSHQVTQMGQEVILRCVPISNHLYFYWYRQILGQKVEFLVSFYNNEISEKSEIFDDQFSVERPDGSNFTLKIRSTKLEDSAMYFCASRTQRGVEETQYFGPGTRLLVL.

V gene TRBV7-8 combines with J gene TRBJ2-1; D possibly corresponds to TRBD2 (6 bases). Germline assignment: CDR1 SGHVS and CDR2 FQNEAQ. CDR3 size: 15 residues. V was trimmed by 5 bases and J by 7 bases, leaving 18 bases between them. CDR3 in DNA: TGTGCCAGCAGCCCCTCGGGGGTAGGTTGGAATGAGCAGTTCTTC. Protein product: CASSPSGVGWNEQFF. Together with reference TRBV7-8 and TRBJ2-1, the CDR3 gives the full variable domain: GAGVSQSPRYKVAKRGQDVALRCDPISGHVSLFWYQQALGQGPEFLTYFQNEAQLDKSGLPSDRFFAERPEGSVSTLKIQRTQQEDSAVYLCASSPSGVGWNEQFFGPGTRLTVL.

This sequence joins TRBV9 and TRBJ2-1; D may be TRBD1 (6 bases). The CDR3 loop spans 10 amino acids. Trimming took off 3 bases at V and 12 bases at J, with 7 bases between the two ends. Germline V gene data show CDR1 as SGDLS and CDR2 as YYNGEE. The CDR3 region is CASSADRQFF. The CDR3 DNA reads as TGTGCCAGCAGCGCGGACAGGCAGTTCTTC.

The chain combines TRBV27 with TRBJ2-7; TRBD1 matches 10 bases. Per the germline V gene, CDR1 is MNHEY and CDR2 is SMNVEV (reference sequence). Germline trimming cut 3 bases from V and 12 bases from J; bases unmatched to any gene: 8. CDR3 length: 13 residues. The CDR3 protein is CASSFRDRGSRYF. For the CDR3, the DNA is TGTGCCAGCAGTTTCCGGGACAGGGGTTCTCGGTACTTC.

The chain employs TRBV19 and TRBJ1-1; TRBD1 is a possible D gene (6 bases). The CDR3 runs 17 residues. From germline, CDR1 is LNHDA and CDR2 SQIVND (reference sequence). The ends were cut back, 2 bases at V and 0 bases at J, with 16 bases in the middle. CDR3 sequence reads: CASSIQGRPFMNTEAFF. The CDR3 DNA reads as TGTGCCAGTAGTATACAGGGGAGACCCTTTATGAACACTGAAGCTTTCTTT.

This clone was picked up a small number of times. The chain employs TRBV19 and TRBJ1-1, with D tentatively TRBD1 (5 bases). Trimming took 0 bases from V and 7 from J, leaving 12 bases between them. The CDR3 is 14 amino acids. Looked up from germline, CDR1 is LNHDA and CDR2 is SQIVND (reference sequence). CDR3 in amino acids: CASSIDPGGDEAFF. In DNA form, the CDR3 reads TGTGCCAGTAGTATAGATCCGGGGGGGGATGAAGCTTTCTTT. Together with reference TRBV19 and TRBJ1-1, the CDR3 gives the full variable domain: DGGITQSPKYLFRKEGQNVTLSCEQNLNHDAMYWYRQDPGQGLRLIYYSQIVNDFQKGDIAEGYSVSREKKESFPLTVTSAQKNPTAFYLCASSIDPGGDEAFFGQGTRLTVV.

V gene TRBV27 combines with J gene TRBJ2-2, with unresolved D. From germline, CDR1 is MNHEY and CDR2 SMNVEV (reference sequence). V lost 2 bases and J lost 4, with 11 bases in between. The CDR3 contains 15 residues. CDR3 region: CASSLIASGTGELFF. The CDR3 DNA is TGTGCCAGCAGTTTAATCGCGAGTGGCACCGGGGAGCTGTTTTTT.

The chain is built from TRBV19 and TRBJ1-4; D remains ambiguous. Deletions cut 6 bases from V and 7 bases from J, with 18 bases between. The CDR3 has 15 amino acids. Germline CDR1 LNHDA, CDR2 SQIVND (reference sequence). The CDR3 loop reads CASSPAGGWVEKLFF. The CDR3 coding sequence is TGTGCCAGTAGCCCGGCTGGAGGGTGGGTTGAAAAACTGTTTTTT.

The chain combines TRBV6-5 with TRBJ1-2; the D gene is possibly TRBD1 (5 bases). Between the trimmed V and J ends, which lost 4 bases and 8 bases, there was a span of 23 bases. Germline CDR1 reads MNHEY; CDR2 reads SVGAGI. This CDR3 is built from 16 residues. The CDR3 reads CASSWGGVLRARGYTF. The CDR3 bases are TGTGCCAGCAGTTGGGGGGGGGTCCTAAGGGCTAGGGGCTACACCTTC.

V and J are TRBV4-1 and TRBJ2-3, with 14 bases fitting TRBD2. The J segment lost 4 bases and the V segment lost 4 bases, leaving 7 bases of the junction unmatched. The length of the CDR3 is 17 residues. The germline CDR1 and CDR2 sequences are MGHRA and YSYEKL. CDR3 amino acids: CASSLRGTSGSSDTQYF. CDR3 DNA sequence: TGCGCCAGCAGCCTTCGGGGGACTAGCGGGAGCTCAGATACGCAGTATTTT.